These 13 T cell receptor beta chains share one sample of origin, sequenced in a study of shared clonotypes between healthy human individuals (dated by TCRdb to about 2020). The library was made by the immunoSEQ multiplex PCR assay. The table was pulled from immuneACCESS by TCRdb, which kept in-frame rearrangements only. Such tables lose some clones; where checked, under half of the loss comes from unresolved V genes, and the rest has no known cause. Across this sample there are roughly 300,000 clones, with roughly 84% seen only once. The ten largest clones add up to around 15% of the sample. Source material: memory CD8+ T cells sorted from blood. According to the study, the label for this sample's cell subset or site signals: CD45RO+ cells pooled with CCR7-negative TemRA cells. Receptor source: a young man in good health.

This chain uses TRBV4-3 with TRBJ2-7; the match to TRBD2 covers 8 bases. Germline V gives CDR1 LGHNA, CDR2 YSLEER. V lost 1 base to trimming and J lost 2 bases; unmatched junction nucleotides: 19. This CDR3 is 20 amino acids long. The CDR3 sequence is CASSQGVQGGRRIGTYEQYF. DNA for the CDR3: TGCGCCAGCAGCCAAGGGGTCCAGGGCGGGAGGCGAATAGGTACCTACGAGCAGTACTTC.

The CDR3 DNA sequence: TGTGCCAGCAGTTTAACGTCAGTAAACACTGAAGCTTTCTTT. This codes for CASSLTSVNTEAFF. This chain connects TRBV27 to TRBJ1-1; the D is unclear. Germline V gene sequence: CDR1 MNHEY, CDR2 SMNVEV (reference sequence). Trimming took 2 bases from V and 2 from J, leaving 9 bases between them. This CDR3 is 14 amino acids long.

This clone was seen more than once but under ten times. The chain is built from TRBV6-1 and TRBJ1-3; the D is unclear. There are 13 residues in the CDR3. CDR1 and CDR2 (germline): MNHNS, SASEGT. The V end lost 6 bases, the J end lost 4 bases, and 10 bases lay between the germline ends. This CDR3 reads CASSLDFGNTIYF. The CDR3, as DNA: TGTGCCAGCAGCTTGGACTTCGGAAACACCATATATTTT.

The gene calls are TRBV13 and TRBJ1-2; D call uncertain. This CDR3 region has 14 residues. The V end lost 5 bases, the J end lost 7 bases, and 17 bases lay between the germline ends. Germline CDR1 PRHDT, CDR2 FYEKMQ (reference sequence). The CDR3: CASSQSPYVRGYTF. The DNA for the CDR3 is TGTGCCAGCAGCCAATCGCCATACGTGCGTGGCTACACCTTC.

V gene TRBV2 combines with J gene TRBJ2-3; D possibly corresponds to TRBD1 (6 bases). V lost 6 bases and J 5 bases, leaving 15 bases between the germline ends. Germline V gene data show CDR1 as SNHLY and CDR2 as FYNNEI. CDR3 length equals 14 residues. The CDR3 loop reads CASRDSRRGDTQYF. The CDR3 nucleotides are TGTGCCAGCAGGGACTCCCGCAGGGGAGATACGCAGTATTTT. The variable domain in full, with the rest retrieved from reference TRBV2 and TRBJ2-3, is EPEVTQTPSHQVTQMGQEVILRCVPISNHLYFYWYRQILGQKVEFLVSFYNNEISEKSEIFDDQFSVERPDGSNFTLKIRSTKLEDSAMYFCASRDSRRGDTQYFGPGTRLTVL.

This chain joins TRBV5-6 and TRBJ2-2; D gene unclear. V was cut by 0 bases and J by 4 bases, with 1 base left in between. The CDR3 runs to 12 residues. Germline V lookup: CDR1 SGHDT, CDR2 YYEEEE. CDR3 sequence: CASSLATGELFF. The CDR3 region has the DNA TGTGCCAGCAGCTTGGCCACCGGGGAGCTGTTTTTT.

The table lists this clone with a count of one. The chain combines TRBV10-3 with TRBJ1-5; tentative D call: TRBD1 (5 bases). CDR1 is ENHRY and CDR2 is SYGVKD in the germline V gene. The CDR3 contains 13 residues. The V end was cut by 4 bases, the J end by 7 bases, with 11 bases between. The CDR3 DNA follows: TGTGCCATCAGTGGGGACCTTCAGCAGCCCCAGCATTTT. Protein product: CAISGDLQQPQHF.

The V and J genes are TRBV4-1 and TRBJ2-7; D uncertain. The CDR3 length is 14 residues. In germline, CDR1 is MGHRA, CDR2 YSYEKL. V was cut by 0 bases and J by 1 base, with 7 bases left in between. The CDR3 DNA reads TGCGCCAGCAGCCAAGATGACACGTCCTACGAGCAGTACTTC. This translates into CASSQDDTSYEQYF.

The genes are TRBV7-9 and TRBJ2-1; D is perhaps TRBD1 or TRBD2 (5 bases each). The CDR3 has 12 residues. Looked up from germline, CDR1 is SEHNR and CDR2 is FQNEAQ (reference sequence). V was shortened by 3 bases and J by 10 bases, with 10 bases between the two germline ends. The CDR3 is CASSFRGPEQFF. The CDR3 coding sequence is TGTGCCAGCAGCTTTCGGGGCCCCGAGCAGTTCTTC.

This chain links TRBV30 with TRBJ2-7, with a tentative D call TRBD1 (6 bases). The germline CDR1 and CDR2 sequences are GTSNPN and SVGIG (reference sequence). The CDR3 runs to 14 residues. Deletions cut 5 bases from V and 4 bases from J, with 18 bases between. This CDR3 reads CAWGTEDRIYEQYF. The CDR3 DNA is TGTGCCTGGGGGACCGAGGACAGAATTTACGAGCAGTACTTC.

Written as DNA, the CDR3 is TGCGCCAGCAGCCAAGGACTTGGTGCTTCTGACTTAAAGTTCTTC. It is translated as CASSQGLGASDLKFF. The chain couples TRBV4-1 to TRBJ2-1, with D uncertain. There are 15 residues in the CDR3. The germline CDR1 and CDR2 sequences are MGHRA and YSYEKL. V gave up 1 base and J gave up 14 bases, with 21 bases separating them.

The chain has TRBV5-1 and TRBJ2-1, with 12 bases fitting TRBD1. This CDR3 contains 23 residues. Per the germline V gene, CDR1 is SGHRS and CDR2 is YFSETQ. Unmatched junction bases numbered 22, after V lost 3 bases and J lost 0 bases. CDR3 bases: TGCGCCAGCAGCTGGCCCCGGGACAGGGGGCGCATGGTGGAGGGGACCTCCTACAATGAGCAGTTCTTC. Amino acid sequence: CASSWPRDRGRMVEGTSYNEQFF.

The chain couples TRBV30 to TRBJ2-4; maybe TRBD2 (5 bases). This CDR3 comprises 16 residues. The V and J ends lost 1 base and 0 bases respectively, with 13 bases between them. Germline loops: CDR1 GTSNPN, CDR2 SVGIG (reference sequence). The CDR3 nucleotides are TGTGCCTGGAGTGCCGAAGGGAGCTTAGCCAAAAACATTCAGTACTTC. Encoded protein: CAWSAEGSLAKNIQYF. The whole variable domain, filled in from reference TRBV30 and TRBJ2-4, reads SQTIHQWPATLVQPVGSPLSLECTVEGTSNPNLYWYRQAAGRGLQLLFYSVGIGQISSEVPQNLSASRPQDRQFILSSKKLLLSDSGFYLCAWSAEGSLAKNIQYFGAGTRLSVL.